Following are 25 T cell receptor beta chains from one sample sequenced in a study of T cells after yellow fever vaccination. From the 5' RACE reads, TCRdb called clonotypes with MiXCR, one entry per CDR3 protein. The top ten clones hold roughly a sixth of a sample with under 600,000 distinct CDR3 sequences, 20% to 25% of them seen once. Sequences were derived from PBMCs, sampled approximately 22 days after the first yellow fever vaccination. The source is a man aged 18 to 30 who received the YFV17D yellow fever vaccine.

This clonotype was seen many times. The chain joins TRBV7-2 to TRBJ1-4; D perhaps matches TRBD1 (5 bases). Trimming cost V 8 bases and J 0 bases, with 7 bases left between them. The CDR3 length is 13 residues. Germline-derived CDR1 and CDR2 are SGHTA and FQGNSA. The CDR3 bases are TGTGCCAGCCAGACAGCAACTAATGAAAAACTGTTTTTT. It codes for CASQTATNEKLFF.

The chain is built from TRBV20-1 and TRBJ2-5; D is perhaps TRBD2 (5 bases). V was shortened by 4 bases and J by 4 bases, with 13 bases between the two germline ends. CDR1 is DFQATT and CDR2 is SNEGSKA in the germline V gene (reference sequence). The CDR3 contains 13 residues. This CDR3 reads CSAKDEGSETQYF. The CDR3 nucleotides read TGCAGTGCTAAGGATGAGGGTTCAGAGACCCAGTACTTC.

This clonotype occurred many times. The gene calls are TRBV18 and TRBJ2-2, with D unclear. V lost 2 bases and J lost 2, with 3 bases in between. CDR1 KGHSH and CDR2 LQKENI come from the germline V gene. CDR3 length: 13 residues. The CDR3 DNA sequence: TGTGCCAGCTCACCATTAAACACCGGGGAGCTGTTTTTT. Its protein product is CASSPLNTGELFF.

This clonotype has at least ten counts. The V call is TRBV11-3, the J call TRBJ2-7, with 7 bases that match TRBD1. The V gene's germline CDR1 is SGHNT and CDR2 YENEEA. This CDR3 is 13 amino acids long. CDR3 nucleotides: TGTGCCAGCAGCCTAGACAGGGACTACGAGCAGTACGTC. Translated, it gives CASSLDRDYEQYV.

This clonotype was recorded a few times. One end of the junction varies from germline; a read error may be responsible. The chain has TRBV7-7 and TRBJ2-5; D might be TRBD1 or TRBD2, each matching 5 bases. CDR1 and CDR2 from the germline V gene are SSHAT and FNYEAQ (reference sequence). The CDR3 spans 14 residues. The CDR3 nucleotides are TGTGCTAGCAGCTTAGAGGGGAGCTCAGAGACCCAGTACTTC. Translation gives CASSLEGSSETQYF. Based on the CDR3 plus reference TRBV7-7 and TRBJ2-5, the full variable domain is GAGVSQSPRYKVTKRGQDVTLRCDPISSHATLYWYQQALGQGPEFLTYFNYEAQPDKSGLPSDRFSAERPEGSISTLTIQRTEQRDSAMYRCASSLEGSSETQYFGPGTRLLVL.

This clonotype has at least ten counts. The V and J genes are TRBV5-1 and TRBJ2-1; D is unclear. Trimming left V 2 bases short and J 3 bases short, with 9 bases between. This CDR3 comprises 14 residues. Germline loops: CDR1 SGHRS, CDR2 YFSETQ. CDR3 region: CASSFGQNYNEQFF. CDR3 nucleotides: TGCGCCAGCAGCTTTGGGCAGAACTACAATGAGCAGTTCTTC.

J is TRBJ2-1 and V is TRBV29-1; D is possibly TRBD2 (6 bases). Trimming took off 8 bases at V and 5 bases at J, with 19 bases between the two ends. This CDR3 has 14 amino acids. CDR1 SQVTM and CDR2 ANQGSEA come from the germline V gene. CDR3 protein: CSPTLAGPHNEQFF. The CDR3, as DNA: TGCAGCCCGACGCTTGCGGGGCCTCACAATGAGCAGTTCTTC.

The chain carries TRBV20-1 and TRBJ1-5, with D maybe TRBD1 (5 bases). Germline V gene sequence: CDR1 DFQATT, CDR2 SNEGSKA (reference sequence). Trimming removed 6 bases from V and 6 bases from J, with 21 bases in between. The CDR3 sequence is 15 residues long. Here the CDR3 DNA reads TGCAGTGCCGGTCGGGTGGGACCAAACGGTCAGCCCCAGCATTTT. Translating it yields CSAGRVGPNGQPQHF.

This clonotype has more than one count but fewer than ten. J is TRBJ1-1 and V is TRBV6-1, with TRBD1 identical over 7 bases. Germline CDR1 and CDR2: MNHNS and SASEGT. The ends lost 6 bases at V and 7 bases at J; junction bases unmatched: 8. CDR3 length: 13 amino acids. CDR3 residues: CASRMGQWVEAFF. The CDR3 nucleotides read TGTGCCAGCAGGATGGGACAGTGGGTTGAAGCTTTCTTT.

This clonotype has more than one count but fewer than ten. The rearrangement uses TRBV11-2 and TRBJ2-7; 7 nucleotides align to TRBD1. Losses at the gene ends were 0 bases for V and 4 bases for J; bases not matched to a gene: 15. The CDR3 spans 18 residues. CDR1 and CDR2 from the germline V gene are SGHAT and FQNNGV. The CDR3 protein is CASSLDAGAVGGIYEQYF. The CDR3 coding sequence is TGTGCCAGCAGCTTAGACGCGGGCGCGGTAGGGGGCATTTACGAGCAGTACTTC.

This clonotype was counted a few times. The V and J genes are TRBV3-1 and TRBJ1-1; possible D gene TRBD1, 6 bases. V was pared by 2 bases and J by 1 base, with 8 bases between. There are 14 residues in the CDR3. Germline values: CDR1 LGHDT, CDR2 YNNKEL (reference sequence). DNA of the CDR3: TGTGCCAGCAGCCAAATGGGACAGAACACTGAAGCTTTCTTT. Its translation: CASSQMGQNTEAFF.

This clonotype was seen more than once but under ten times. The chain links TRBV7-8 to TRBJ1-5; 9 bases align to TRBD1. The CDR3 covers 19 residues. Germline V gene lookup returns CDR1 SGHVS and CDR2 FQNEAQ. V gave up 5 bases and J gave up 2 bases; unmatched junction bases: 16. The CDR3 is CASSPKGTGLSSGNQPQHF. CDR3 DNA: TGTGCCAGCAGCCCAAAAGGGACAGGGCTCTCCTCTGGCAATCAGCCCCAGCATTTT.

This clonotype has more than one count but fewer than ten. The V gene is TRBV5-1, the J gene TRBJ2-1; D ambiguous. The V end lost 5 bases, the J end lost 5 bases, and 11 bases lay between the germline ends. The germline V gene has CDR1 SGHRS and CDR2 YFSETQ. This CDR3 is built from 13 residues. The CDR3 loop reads CASSRAVHNEQFF. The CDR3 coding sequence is TGCGCCAGCAGTAGGGCAGTCCACAATGAGCAGTTCTTC. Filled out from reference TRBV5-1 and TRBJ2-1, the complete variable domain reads KAGVTQTPRYLIKTRGQQVTLSCSPISGHRSVSWYQQTPGQGLQFLFEYFSETQRNKGNFPGRFSGRQFSNSRSEMNVSTLELGDSALYLCASSRAVHNEQFFGPGTRLTVL.

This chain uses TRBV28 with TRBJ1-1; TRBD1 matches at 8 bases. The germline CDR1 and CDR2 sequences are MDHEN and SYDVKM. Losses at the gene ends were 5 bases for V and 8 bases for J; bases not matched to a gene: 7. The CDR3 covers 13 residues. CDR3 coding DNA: TGTGCCAGCAGTCCCCCAGGGGGCAGGGAAGCTTTCTTT. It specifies CASSPPGGREAFF.

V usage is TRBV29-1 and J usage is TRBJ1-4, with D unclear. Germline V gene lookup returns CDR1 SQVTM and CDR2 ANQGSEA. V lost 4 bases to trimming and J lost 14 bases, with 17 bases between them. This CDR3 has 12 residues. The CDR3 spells CSVAVRGGELFF. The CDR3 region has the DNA TGCAGCGTTGCAGTTCGGGGTGGAGAGCTGTTTTTT. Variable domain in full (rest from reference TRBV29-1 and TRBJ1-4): SAVISQKPSRDICQRGTSLTIQCQVDSQVTMMFWYRQQPGQSLTLIATANQGSEATYESGFVIDKFPISRPNLTFSTLTVSNMSPEDSSIYLCSVAVRGGELFFGSGTQLSVL.

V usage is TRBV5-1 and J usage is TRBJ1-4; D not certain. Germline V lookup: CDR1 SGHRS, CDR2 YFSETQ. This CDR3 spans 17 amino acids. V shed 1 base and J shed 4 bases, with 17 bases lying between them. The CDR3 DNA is TGCGCCAGCAGCTTGCTGGGAGGCGGCCCTAATAATGAAAAACTGTTTTTT. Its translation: CASSLLGGGPNNEKLFF.

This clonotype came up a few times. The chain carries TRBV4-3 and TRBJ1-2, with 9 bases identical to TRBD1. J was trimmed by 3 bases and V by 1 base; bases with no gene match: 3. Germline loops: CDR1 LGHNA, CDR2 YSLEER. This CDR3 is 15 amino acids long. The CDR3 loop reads CASSQVGQGDYGYTF. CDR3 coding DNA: TGCGCCAGCAGCCAAGTGGGACAGGGTGACTATGGCTACACCTTC.

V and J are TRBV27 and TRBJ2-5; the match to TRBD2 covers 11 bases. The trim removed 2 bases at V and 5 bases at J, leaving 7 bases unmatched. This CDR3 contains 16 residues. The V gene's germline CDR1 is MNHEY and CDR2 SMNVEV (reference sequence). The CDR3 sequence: CASSLIAGGLGETQYF. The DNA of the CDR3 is TGTGCCAGCAGTTTAATAGCGGGGGGGCTCGGTGAGACCCAGTACTTC.

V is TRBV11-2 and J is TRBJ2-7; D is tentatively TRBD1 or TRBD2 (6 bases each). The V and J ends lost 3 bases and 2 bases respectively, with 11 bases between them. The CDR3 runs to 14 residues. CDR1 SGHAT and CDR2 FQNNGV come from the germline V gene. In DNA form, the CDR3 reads TGTGCCAGCAGCTTTTTTAGGGGGGCCTACGAGCAGTACGTC. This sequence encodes CASSFFRGAYEQYV.

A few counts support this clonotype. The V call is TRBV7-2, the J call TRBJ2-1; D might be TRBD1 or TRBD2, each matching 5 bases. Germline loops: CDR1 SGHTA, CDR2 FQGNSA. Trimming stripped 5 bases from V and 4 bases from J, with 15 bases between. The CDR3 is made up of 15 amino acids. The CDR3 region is CASSQGPSRYNEQFF. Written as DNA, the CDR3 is TGTGCCAGCAGCCAGGGCCCTAGCCGATACAATGAGCAGTTCTTC.

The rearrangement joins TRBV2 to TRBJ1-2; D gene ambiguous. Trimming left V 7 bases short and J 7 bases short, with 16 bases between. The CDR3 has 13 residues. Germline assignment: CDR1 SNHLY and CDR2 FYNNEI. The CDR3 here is CASTVGIVTGYTF. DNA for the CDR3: TGTGCCAGCACAGTCGGGATCGTCACTGGCTACACCTTC.

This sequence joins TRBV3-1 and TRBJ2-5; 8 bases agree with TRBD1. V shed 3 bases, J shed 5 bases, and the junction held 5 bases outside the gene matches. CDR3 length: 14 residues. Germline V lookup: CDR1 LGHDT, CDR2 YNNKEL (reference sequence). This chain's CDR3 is CASSQRTGFETQYF. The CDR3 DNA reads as TGTGCCAGCAGCCAGCGGACAGGGTTTGAGACCCAGTACTTC.

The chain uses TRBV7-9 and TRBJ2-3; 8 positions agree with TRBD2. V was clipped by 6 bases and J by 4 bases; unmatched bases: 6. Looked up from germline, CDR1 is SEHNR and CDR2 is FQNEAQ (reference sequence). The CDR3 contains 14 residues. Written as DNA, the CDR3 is TGTGCCAGCAGGACGGGAGGGTTCCCAGATACGCAGTATTTT. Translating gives CASRTGGFPDTQYF. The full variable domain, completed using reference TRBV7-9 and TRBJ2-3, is DTGVSQNPRHKITKRGQNVTFRCDPISEHNRLYWYRQTLGQGPEFLTYFQNEAQLEKSRLLSDRFSAERPKGSFSTLEIQRTEQGDSAMYLCASRTGGFPDTQYFGPGTRLTVL.

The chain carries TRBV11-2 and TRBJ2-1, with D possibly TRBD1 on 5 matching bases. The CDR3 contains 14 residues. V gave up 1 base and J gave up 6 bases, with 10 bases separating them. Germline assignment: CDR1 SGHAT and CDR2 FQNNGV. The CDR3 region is CASSLGSTGNEQFF. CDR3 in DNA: TGTGCCAGCAGCTTAGGTTCCACAGGCAATGAGCAGTTCTTC.

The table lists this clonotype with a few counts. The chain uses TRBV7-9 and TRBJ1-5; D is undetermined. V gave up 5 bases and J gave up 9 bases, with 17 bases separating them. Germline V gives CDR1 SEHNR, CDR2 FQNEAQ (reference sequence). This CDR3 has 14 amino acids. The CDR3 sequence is CASSNLETTGPQHF. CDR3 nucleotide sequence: TGTGCCAGCAGCAACCTGGAGACGACCGGGCCCCAGCATTTT.